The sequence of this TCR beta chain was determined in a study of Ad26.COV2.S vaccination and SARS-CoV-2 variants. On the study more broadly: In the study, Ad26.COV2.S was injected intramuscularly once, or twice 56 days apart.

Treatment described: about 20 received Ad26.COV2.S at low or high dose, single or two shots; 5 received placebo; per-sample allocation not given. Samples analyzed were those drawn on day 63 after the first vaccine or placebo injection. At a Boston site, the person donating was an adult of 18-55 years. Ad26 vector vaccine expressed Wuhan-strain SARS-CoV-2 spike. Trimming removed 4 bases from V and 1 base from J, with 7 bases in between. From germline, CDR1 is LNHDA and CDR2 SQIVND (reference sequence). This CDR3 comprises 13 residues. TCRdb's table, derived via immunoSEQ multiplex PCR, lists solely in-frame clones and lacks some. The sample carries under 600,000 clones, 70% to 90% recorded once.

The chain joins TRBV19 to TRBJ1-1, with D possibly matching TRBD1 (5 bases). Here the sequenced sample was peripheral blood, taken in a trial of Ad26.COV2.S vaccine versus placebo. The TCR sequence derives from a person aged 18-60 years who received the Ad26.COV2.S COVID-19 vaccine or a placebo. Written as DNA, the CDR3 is TGTGCCAGTAGTACGCAGGGGAACACTGAAGCTTTCTTT. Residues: CASSTQGNTEAFF.